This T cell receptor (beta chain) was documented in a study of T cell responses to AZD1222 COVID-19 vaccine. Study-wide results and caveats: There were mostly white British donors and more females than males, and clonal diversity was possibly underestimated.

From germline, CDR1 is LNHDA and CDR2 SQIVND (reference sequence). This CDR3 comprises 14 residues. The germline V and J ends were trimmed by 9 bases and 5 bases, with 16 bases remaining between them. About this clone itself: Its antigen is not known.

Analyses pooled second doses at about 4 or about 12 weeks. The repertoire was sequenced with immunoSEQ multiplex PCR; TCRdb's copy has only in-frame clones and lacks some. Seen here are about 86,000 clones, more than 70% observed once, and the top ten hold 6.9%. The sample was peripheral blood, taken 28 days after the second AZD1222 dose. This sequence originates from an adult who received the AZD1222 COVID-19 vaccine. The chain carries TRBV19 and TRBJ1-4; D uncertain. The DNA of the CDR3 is TGTGCCAGCAGCACCCCGGGCCCCAATGAAAAACTGTTTTTT. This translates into CASSTPGPNEKLFF.